This TCR beta chain was captured in a study of blood T cell repertoires in COVID-19. Seattle's enrolled individuals joined amid active infection and were then monitored longitudinally. As originally analysed: Amplification of reference gene primers provided the estimated nucleated cell counts. Clones were read by immunoSEQ multiplex PCR, and TCRdb kept only the in-frame ones, dropping some. That table furnishes V, J and clone size, whereas the DNA furnished D and trimming. The sample has roughly 170,000 clones, roughly 89% seen once. Germline values: CDR1 SGHNT, CDR2 YENEEA. Trimming shortened V by 1 base and J by 3 bases, and 7 bases separated the two germline ends. The CDR3 extends over 13 amino acids.

The chain has TRBV11-3 and TRBJ2-7; D unresolved. This receptor was obtained from a woman in her seventies with COVID-19, enrolled during active disease. Specimen: peripheral blood. The CDR3 DNA reads TGTGCCAGCAGCTTAGTGGCAGACTACGAGCAGTACTTC. Residues: CASSLVADYEQYF.